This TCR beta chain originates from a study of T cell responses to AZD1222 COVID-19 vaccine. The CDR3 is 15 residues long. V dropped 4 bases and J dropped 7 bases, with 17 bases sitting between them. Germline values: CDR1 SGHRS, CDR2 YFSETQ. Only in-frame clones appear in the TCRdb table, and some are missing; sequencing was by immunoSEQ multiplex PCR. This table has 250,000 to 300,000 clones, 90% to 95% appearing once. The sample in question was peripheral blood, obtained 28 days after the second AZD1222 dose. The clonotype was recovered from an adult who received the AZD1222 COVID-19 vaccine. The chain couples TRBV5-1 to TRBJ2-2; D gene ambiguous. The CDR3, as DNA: TGCGCCAGCAGCCCCCGGGTGACCAAGGGCGGGGAGCTGTTTTTT. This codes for CASSPRVTKGGELFF.